The sequence of this TCR beta chain was determined in a study of cytomegalovirus exposure and HLA in healthy donors (dated by TCRdb to 2016 to 2017). Describing the broader study: An earlier analysis of 587 of the donors reported over 250 Gb of sequence data and roughly 120 million unique TCR beta sequences obtained from 180 million or so T cells. An early release that covered around 590 HLA-typed donors contained approximately 300 gigabases of sequencing data and 70 million to 100 million unique TCR sequences. The genetic ancestry cluster associated with self-reported Caucasian donors included about 81% of the roughly 400 genotyped donors. The study aimed to test whether signatures of past pathogen exposure could be identified by cataloging public T cell receptors. The study used immunosequencing to profile the T cell repertoires of several hundred subjects and linked those repertoires to cytomegalovirus serostatus. Besides the first cohort of more than 650 subjects, a separate validation cohort made up of 120 different subjects was used. High-throughput TCR immunosequencing, statistical association of individual TCRs with disease status, and machine learning were combined to predict cytomegalovirus infection status. In a later analysis, previously published TCR beta repertoires from several hundred donors were re-analyzed and high-resolution HLA genotyping was added so that TCR occurrence patterns could be studied. The later analysis used no new phenotypic data to find candidate immune exposures, relying instead on TCR beta sequences and their occurrence across donors. An earlier analysis of around 580 of the donors used high-throughput TCR beta sequencing to judge whether each TCR beta V gene segment behaved as functional or pseudogenic. Donor age, sex, ethnicity and CMV serostatus were collected together with the repertoire data. A later genetic analysis took genome-wide SNP genotypes for about three fifths of the 666 donors and used that subset as a discovery cohort. All discovery cohort repertoires had been generated using a single sequencing platform. Class I and class II HLA loci were covered by the typing at four-digit resolution. Typing coverage varied by locus: roughly 620-630 donors for A, B, C, DRB1 and DQB1; approximately 500 for DQA1; 606 for DPA1; around 450 for DPB1. Roughly 5 DR-DQ haplotypes were handled as single units for association and clustering because linkage in the cohort was strong. On average, around 240,000 unique TCR beta nucleotide sequences were sequenced per donor among 300 to 500 genotyped donors of the cohort, with roughly 20% of those sequences being non-productive.

CDR1 SGHAT and CDR2 FQNNGV were looked up in the germline V gene. Relative to germline, V is 2 bases shorter and J is 5 bases shorter, with 10 bases between their ends. The CDR3 has 14 amino acids, counting the end cysteine and phenylalanine. Solely the CDR3 DNA is kept, with 42 bases framed from the first base. Beyond this particular receptor, the publication reports: Across donors, most TCR sequences were observed very rarely, whereas some public TCRs were present in many individuals. A cluster of highly shared sequence variants was judged likely to represent a technical artifact of the sequencing pipeline. A later analysis reported that several top co-occurrence clusters appeared linked to parvovirus B19, influenza, CMV and Epstein-Barr virus. A further reported finding was that TCR beta sequences accurately predicted the HLA-A and HLA-B alleles for most subjects in the first cohort. It was suggested by the authors that the approach could potentially be generalized to other disease states and immunological phenotypes. Because HLA typing was missing for some donors at each locus, association tests included only the typed subset. For the cohort, immune exposure information was limited to CMV serostatus. A later analysis found that most CMV-associated TCR beta chains appeared HLA-restricted, with HLA associations seemingly driven largely by CMV exposure. The 87-base-pair reads could not distinguish some IMGT-functional V segments, including TRBV6-2 and TRBV6-3, so those segments were excluded. V-gene and J-gene trimming of TCR beta chains was associated with a missense DCLRE1C variant in a later genetic analysis, and the association was replicated in an independent cohort. At a false discovery rate of 0.05, a later analysis linked 16,951 TCR beta sequences to specific HLA alleles. About 17 rarely observed V segments, including chromosome 9 orphons, were excluded from the earlier analysis of about 610 of the donors because counts were too low. The classifier was reported to diagnose cytomegalovirus status with high specificity and sensitivity in both the original cohort and the validation cohort. Linkage disequilibrium might explain the correlated functional status among segregating V segments, but an unknown experimental factor could not be ruled out. The study listed 150 to 200 TCR beta chains as associated with cytomegalovirus. In a later analysis, HLA-associated TCR beta chains were found to be more clonally expanded and to have lower generation probabilities than equally common non-associated chains. In an earlier analysis of 500 to 650 of the donors, most TCR beta V segments appeared in productive rearrangements about 87% or about 30% of the time, broadly matching IMGT annotations. Compared with the roughly 710-donor mean, donors in an Asian-associated ancestry cluster had fewer N-insertions in productive TCRs, according to a later genetic analysis. In this cohort, only TCR beta chains were sequenced, and detectable features were limited by the absence of alpha or paired-chain data. The presence/absence analyses assumed that sequencing depth was roughly uniform across donors, and that assumption may not be true. Assigning TCR associations to individual alleles was difficult when HLA alleles, especially DR and DQ, strongly co-occurred. A few of the identified cytomegalovirus-associated TCR beta chains were confirmed in vitro to be specific for cytomegalovirus antigens. According to a later analysis, TCR association rates differed among HLA loci, with DRB1 alleles showing the most associated TCRs and HLA-C alleles showing the fewest.

This clone was observed a handful of times. The clone's antigen remains unknown. Base quality data are lacking; no much larger clone is found one base away. The method was the immunoSEQ multiplex PCR assay. For the multiplex PCR, a mixture combining 60 forward primers for TCR Vbeta segments and 13 reverse primers for TCR Jbeta segments was used. The CDR3 region of rearranged TCR beta genes was amplified from genomic DNA with a multiplex PCR assay. On the Illumina HiSeq System, the amplified TCR beta libraries were sequenced as 87-base-pair reads. The study's processing was this. In a later analysis, tens of millions of unique TCR beta chains were counted across the roughly 610 repertoires, and some 10 million of these chains were shared by at least two donors. To remove PCR and sequencing errors, raw reads were error-corrected and collapsed into unique sequences using a nearest-neighbor algorithm that merged closely related sequences. To assign V, D and J gene segments, CDR3 sequences were aligned to IMGT reference sequences. For a sequence to be retained, a match of at least six nucleotides to both a V gene segment and a J gene segment was required. A rearrangement counted as productive if the CDR3 had no stop codons and remained in frame with V and J, and every other rearrangement counted as non-productive. Following IMGT convention, CDR3 was defined as the stretch from the second conserved V-encoded cysteine up to the conserved J-encoded phenylalanine. The earlier analysis of some 580 of the donors excluded any sequence lacking an unambiguous match to a single V gene segment. An earlier analysis of fewer than 750 of the donors classified V segments as functional when productive rearrangements were above 56.7% and as segregating when the standard deviation between donors was above 5%. To diagnose cytomegalovirus status from the catalog of TCR beta chain sequences, a statistical classification framework was built. In a later analysis, TCR nucleotide sequences were compared against IMGT/GENE-DB human TR gene sequences so that V and J genes could be assigned. The TCRdist pipeline was used in a later analysis to assign CDR3 sequences and most-parsimonious VDJ recombination scenarios. In a later analysis, every TCR beta chain was defined by the combination of its CDR3 amino acid sequence and its V-gene family, and reads without a unique V-gene family were dropped. A later analysis removed roughly 590 highly shared, low-generation-probability nucleotide sequences to deal with suspected cross-contamination and a sequencing artifact. In a later analysis, a clonal expansion index for each public chain was calculated from normalized within-repertoire ranks of inferred template counts. In a later analysis, generation probabilities were computed using a VDJ recombination model fitted to out-of-frame rearrangements, and the results were checked against IGoR. In a later analysis, TCR-TCR, TCR-HLA and TCR-CMV co-occurrence was scored with hypergeometric tests, and a repertoire-size bias correction was applied to TCR pairs. False discovery rates were estimated in a later analysis by permuting HLA or CMV assignments 20 times. In a later analysis, co-occurring TCRs were grouped using DBSCAN, with TCRdist sequence similarity added in when clustering inside HLA-allele-positive subsets. Co-occurrence clustering excluded repertoires with fewer than 30,000 or more than 120,000 public chains, plus five with anomalous nucleotide sharing. TCRdb's version of the immuneACCESS table is confined to in-frame rearrangements and falls short of the full clone set. An unresolved V gene accounts for under half of the shortfall where checked; the remainder is of unknown origin. Clonal size and the V and J genes are those of that table, whereas D and trimming came from the DNA. The sample records about 150,000 clones, around 80% of which are singletons. The ten largest make up roughly 6.4% of the sample.

The cohort consisted of hundreds of healthy bone marrow donors. All cohort members were sampled while nominally healthy, although unrecorded immune exposures were likely present. The donor tested CMV seropositive and was one of the 289 seropositive cohort members. Each donor provided a peripheral blood sample, and peripheral blood mononuclear cells were used for TCR beta sequencing. The Qiagen DNeasy Blood Extraction Kit was used to extract genomic DNA from the blood cell samples. Recombination joined TRBV11-2 with TRBJ2-1, with the D gene not confidently named. Sample: PBMCs. The TCR comes from a woman in her thirties or forties in good health and CMV-seropositive. The DNA sequence reads TGTGCCAGCAGCTTATCAGGTTGGGACAATGAGCAGTTCTTC. This gives the protein CASSLSGWDNEQFF.